The 13 T cell receptor beta chains below were found in one sample sequenced in a study of T cell responses to AZD1222 COVID-19 vaccine. Sequencing used immunoSEQ multiplex PCR; TCRdb keeps in-frame clones, though not all of them. The sample includes around 160,000 clones, roughly nine tenths seen only once; the top ten take 1.3%. The source material was peripheral blood, sampled 28 days after the second AZD1222 dose. The receptors come from an adult who received the AZD1222 COVID-19 vaccine.

V gene TRBV30 combines with J gene TRBJ1-6, with D tentatively TRBD1 (6 bases). The CDR3 consists of 13 residues. CDR1 and CDR2 (germline): GTSNPN, SVGIG (reference sequence). The germline V and J ends were trimmed by 7 bases and 5 bases, with 12 bases remaining between them. The CDR3 DNA reads TGTGCCTCAGGGACACCGAATAATTCACCCCTCCACTTT. Translated, it gives CASGTPNNSPLHF.

The chain recombines TRBV5-1 with TRBJ2-7; D assignment may be TRBD1 or TRBD2 (5 bases each). This CDR3 is built from 12 residues. Germline assignment: CDR1 SGHRS and CDR2 YFSETQ. V was shortened by 4 bases and J by 4 bases, with 9 bases between the two germline ends. The CDR3 is CASSRGQYEQYF. The CDR3 coding sequence is TGCGCCAGCAGCCGGGGCCAGTACGAGCAGTACTTC.

As DNA, the CDR3 is TGTGCCAGCAGTTCCATCATGGTCGCTGAAGCTTTCTTT. Translating gives CASSSIMVAEAFF. V gene TRBV6-6 combines with J gene TRBJ1-1; D uncertain. The CDR3 length is 13 residues. Looked up from germline, CDR1 is MNHNY and CDR2 is SVGAGI (reference sequence). Trimming took off 4 bases at V and 6 bases at J, with 12 bases between the two ends.

The chain employs TRBV27 and TRBJ1-6, with a possible D match to TRBD1 (6 bases). CDR1 is MNHEY and CDR2 is SMNVEV in the germline V gene (reference sequence). This CDR3 has 15 amino acids. V was pared by 2 bases and J by 5 bases, with 10 bases between. The chain's CDR3 is CASSLTGPNNSPLHF. DNA for the CDR3: TGTGCCAGCAGTTTAACAGGGCCGAATAATTCACCCCTCCACTTT.

This chain connects TRBV6-5 to TRBJ1-5; D might be TRBD1 (5 bases). V lost 8 bases and J lost 5, with 13 bases in between. Germline CDR1 is MNHEY and CDR2 is SVGAGI. This CDR3 is built from 13 residues. The CDR3 DNA is TGTGCCAGCTGCCAAGGAGGGGATCAGCCCCAGCATTTT. Translation: CASCQGGDQPQHF.

This clone was found once. The chain joins TRBV5-4 to TRBJ2-2, with D perhaps matching TRBD1 (5 bases). The germline V gene encodes CDR1 SGHNT and CDR2 YYREEE (reference sequence). The V end lost 0 bases, the J end lost 5 bases, and 11 bases lay between the germline ends. The CDR3 consists of 15 residues. CDR3: CASSLVGAQTGELFF. In DNA, the CDR3 is TGTGCCAGCAGCTTGGTTGGGGCCCAGACCGGGGAGCTGTTTTTT.

The gene calls are TRBV28 and TRBJ1-5, with D hard to call. Germline V gene lookup returns CDR1 MDHEN and CDR2 SYDVKM. V lost 6 bases and J lost 7, with 10 bases in between. This CDR3 comprises 12 residues. The CDR3 protein is CASSPARQPQHF. The DNA of the CDR3 is TGTGCCAGCAGCCCAGCCAGGCAGCCCCAGCATTTT.

The chain joins TRBV14 to TRBJ2-1, with 8 bases fitting TRBD2. V trimming: 2 bases; J trimming: 8 bases; junction bases outside the gene matches: 11. CDR1 is SGHDN, CDR2 FVKESK, per germline. The CDR3 totals 16 residues. The CDR3 sequence is CASSQRRGAGRDEQFF. Written as DNA, the CDR3 is TGTGCCAGCAGCCAAAGGCGGGGGGCGGGTCGCGATGAGCAGTTCTTC.

The chain uses TRBV30 and TRBJ2-7; D is possibly TRBD1 (6 bases). Deletions cut 6 bases from V and 4 bases from J, with 13 bases between. Germline V gives CDR1 GTSNPN, CDR2 SVGIG (reference sequence). This CDR3 contains 12 residues. The CDR3 coding sequence is TGTGCCTGTAGCCCAGGGGCGTACGAGCAGTACTTC. Amino acid sequence: CACSPGAYEQYF.

Only one count was recorded for this clone. The chain uses TRBV4-2 and TRBJ2-4, with D possibly matching TRBD1 (6 bases). Germline assignment: CDR1 LGHNA and CDR2 YNFKEQ. V was pared by 1 base and J by 9 bases, with 16 bases between. This CDR3 is 15 amino acids long. The CDR3 DNA reads as TGTGCCAGCAGCCAAGGCCCAACAGGGTTGGCCATTCAGTACTTC. Residues: CASSQGPTGLAIQYF.

The chain uses TRBV15 and TRBJ1-2, with 8 nucleotides matching TRBD1. This CDR3 has 14 amino acids. Germline trimming cut 3 bases from V and 4 bases from J; bases unmatched to any gene: 4. From germline, CDR1 is LNHNV and CDR2 YYDKDF (reference sequence). The CDR3 nucleotides are TGTGCCACCAGCAGCCAGGGGGCCCCCTATGGCTACACCTTC. As protein: CATSSQGAPYGYTF.

The rearrangement uses TRBV24-1 and TRBJ1-2, with TRBD1 identical over 9 bases. Germline assignment: CDR1 KGHDR and CDR2 SFDVKD. The V segment lost 4 bases and the J segment 8 bases; nucleotides outside the gene matches: 19. The CDR3 has 18 residues. CDR3 DNA sequence: TGTGCCACCAGTGACCCATGGACAGGGGCCCCCCAACGGAGAGGCTACACCTTC. As protein: CATSDPWTGAPQRRGYTF.

This sequence joins TRBV6-5 and TRBJ2-1; TRBD1 matches 8 bases. After removal of 2 bases from V and 4 bases from J, the junction contained 4 bases not matched to a gene. CDR1 and CDR2 from the germline V gene are MNHEY and SVGAGI. The CDR3 loop spans 15 amino acids. The CDR3 DNA reads as TGTGCCAGCAGTTACCCGGGACAGGATTACAATGAGCAGTTCTTC. Encoded protein: CASSYPGQDYNEQFF.